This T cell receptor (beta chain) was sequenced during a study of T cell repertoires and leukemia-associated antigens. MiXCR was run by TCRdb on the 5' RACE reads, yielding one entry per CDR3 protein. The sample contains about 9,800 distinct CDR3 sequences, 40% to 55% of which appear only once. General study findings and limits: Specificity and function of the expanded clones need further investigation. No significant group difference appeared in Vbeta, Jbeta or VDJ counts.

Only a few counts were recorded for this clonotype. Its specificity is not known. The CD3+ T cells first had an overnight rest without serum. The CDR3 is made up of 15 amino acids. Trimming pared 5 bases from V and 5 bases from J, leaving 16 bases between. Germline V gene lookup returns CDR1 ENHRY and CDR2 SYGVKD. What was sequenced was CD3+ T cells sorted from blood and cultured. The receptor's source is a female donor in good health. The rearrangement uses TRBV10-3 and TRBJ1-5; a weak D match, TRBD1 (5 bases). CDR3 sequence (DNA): TGTGCCATCAGTCGCCGTAATGACAGATATCAGCCCCAGCATTTT. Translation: CAISRRNDRYQPQHF.